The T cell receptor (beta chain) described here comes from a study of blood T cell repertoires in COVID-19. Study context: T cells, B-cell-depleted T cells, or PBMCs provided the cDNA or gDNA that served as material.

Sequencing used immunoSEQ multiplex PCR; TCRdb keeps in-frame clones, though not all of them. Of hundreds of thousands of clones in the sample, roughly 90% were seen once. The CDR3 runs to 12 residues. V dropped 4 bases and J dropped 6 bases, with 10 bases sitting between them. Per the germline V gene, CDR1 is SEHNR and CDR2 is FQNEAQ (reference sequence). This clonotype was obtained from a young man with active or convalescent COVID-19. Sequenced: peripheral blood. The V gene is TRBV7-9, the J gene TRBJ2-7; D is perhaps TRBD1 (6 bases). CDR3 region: CASSSNRAEQYF. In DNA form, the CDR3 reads TGTGCCAGCAGCTCCAACAGGGCCGAGCAGTACTTC. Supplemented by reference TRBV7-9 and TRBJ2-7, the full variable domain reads DTGVSQNPRHKITKRGQNVTFRCDPISEHNRLYWYRQTLGQGPEFLTYFQNEAQLEKSRLLSDRFSAERPKGSFSTLEIQRTEQGDSAMYLCASSSNRAEQYFGPGTRLTVT.